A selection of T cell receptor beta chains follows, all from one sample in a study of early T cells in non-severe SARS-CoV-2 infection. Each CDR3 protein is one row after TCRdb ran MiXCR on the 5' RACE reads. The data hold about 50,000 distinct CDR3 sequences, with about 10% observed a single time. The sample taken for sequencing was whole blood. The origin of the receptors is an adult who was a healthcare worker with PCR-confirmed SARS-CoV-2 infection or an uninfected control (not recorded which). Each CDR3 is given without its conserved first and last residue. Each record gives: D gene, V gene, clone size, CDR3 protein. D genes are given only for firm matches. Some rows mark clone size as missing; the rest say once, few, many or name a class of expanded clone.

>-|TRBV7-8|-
ASSFPNTEAF
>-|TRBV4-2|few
ASSQDPGTSSYEQY
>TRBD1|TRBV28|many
ASRGQGDPYGYT
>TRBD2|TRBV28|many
ASRPSGGHNEQF
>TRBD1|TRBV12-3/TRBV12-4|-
ASLNRGRKNIQY
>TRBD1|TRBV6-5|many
ASSYWGTGGSYNEQF
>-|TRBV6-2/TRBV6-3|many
ASSPEGYSNQPQH
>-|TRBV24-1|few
ATSGDNEQF
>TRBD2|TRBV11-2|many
ASSSLSGGENEQF
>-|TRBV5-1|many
ASSSSGTKGNYEQY
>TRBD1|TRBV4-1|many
ASSQVQLRTGGPFQY
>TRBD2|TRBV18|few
ASSPRILTSGSSYNEQF
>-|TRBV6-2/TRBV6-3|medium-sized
ASSHLGETNEQF
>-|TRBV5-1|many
ASSPFGEIGTSGANVLT
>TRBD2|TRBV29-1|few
SDLAGAEDTQY
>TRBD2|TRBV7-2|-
ASSSLAGKGEQY
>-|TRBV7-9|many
ASSLEGGTEAF
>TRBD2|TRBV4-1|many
ASSQGGRSSYNEQF
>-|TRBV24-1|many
ATSDLEGNQPQH
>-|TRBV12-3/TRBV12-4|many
ASGPGEGSSTDTQY
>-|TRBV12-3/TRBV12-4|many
ASSNQGNSPLH
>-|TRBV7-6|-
ASSSEGTSNYGYT
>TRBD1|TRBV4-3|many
ASSHTTGYNSPLH
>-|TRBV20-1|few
SVPGPPWETQY
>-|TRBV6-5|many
ASSRATRRLVNTEAF
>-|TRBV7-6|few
ASSLAAGRVYEQY
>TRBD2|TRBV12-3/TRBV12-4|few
ASSLALAGEQF
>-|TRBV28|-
ATLTQGYNEQF
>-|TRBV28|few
ATDDTRSYEQY